One and the same sample provided the 29 T cell receptor beta chains below, sequenced in a study of cytomegalovirus exposure and HLA in healthy donors. In the PCR, 60 Vbeta and 13 Jbeta primers were used. Sequenced by immunoSEQ multiplex PCR; TCRdb stores in-frame clones only, minus some. The sample includes about 160,000 clones, 75% seen only once; the top ten take 2.5% to 3.5%. Sequences were obtained from PBMCs. The receptors here all came from a woman aged 45-65 years in good health and CMV-seropositive.

The CDR3 loop is CASSGVGELFF. The CDR3 DNA reads as TGTGCCAGCTCAGGGGTTGGGGAGCTGTTTTTT. The rearrangement links TRBV6-5 to TRBJ2-2; TRBD1 might be the D (6 bases). The ends were cut back, 8 bases at V and 8 bases at J, with 9 bases in the middle. The germline V gene encodes CDR1 MNHEY and CDR2 SVGAGI. The CDR3 loop spans 11 amino acids.

Concerning this clone itself: Germline and junction disagree at one end, which may indicate a read error. The V call is TRBV29-1, the J call TRBJ1-2; 8 bases match TRBD1. The CDR3 consists of 14 residues. Germline V CDR1 and CDR2: SQVTM, ANQGSEA. CDR3 sequence: CSVEGWDRREGYPF. DNA of the CDR3: TGCAGCGTTGAAGGTTGGGACAGGCGAGAAGGCTACCCCTTC.

This clone was picked up a small number of times. The CDR3 loop is CASSQGHRGNQPQHF. The CDR3 coding sequence is TGTGCCAGCAGCCAGGGACATCGGGGCAATCAGCCCCAGCATTTT. The genes are TRBV5-6 and TRBJ1-5, with D tentatively TRBD1 (6 bases). This CDR3 spans 15 amino acids. Looked up from germline, CDR1 is SGHDT and CDR2 is YYEEEE. Trimming pared 4 bases from V and 2 bases from J, leaving 13 bases between.

Remarks on this clone: A junction boundary mismatches the germline segment, possibly from a read error. The chain joins TRBV7-9 to TRBJ1-2, with D possibly being TRBD1 (6 bases). Germline values: CDR1 SEHNR, CDR2 FQNEAQ (reference sequence). CDR3 length equals 15 residues. CDR3 nucleotide sequence: TGTTCCAGCAGCTGGGACACCGGGCTGGACGGCGGCTACACCTTC. It is translated as CSSSWDTGLDGGYTF. The entire variable domain, with the rest obtained from reference TRBV7-9 and TRBJ1-2, is as follows: DTGVSQNPRHKITKRGQNVTFRCDPISEHNRLYWYRQTLGQGPEFLTYFQNEAQLEKSRLLSDRFSAERPKGSFSTLEIQRTEQGDSAMYLCSSSWDTGLDGGYTFGSGTRLTVV.

The J gene is TRBJ1-6, the V gene TRBV5-4; 7 bases match TRBD1. The CDR3 is 16 residues long. The germline CDR1 and CDR2 sequences are SGHNT and YYREEE (reference sequence). V shed 4 bases, J shed 3 bases, and the junction held 7 bases outside the gene matches. CDR3 residues: CASSAINRGYNSPLHF. DNA of the CDR3: TGTGCCAGCAGCGCGATCAACAGGGGCTATAATTCACCCCTCCACTTT.

This clone was counted between two and nine times. V usage is TRBV2 and J usage is TRBJ2-2, with D tentatively TRBD2 (5 bases). The length of the CDR3 is 12 residues. Germline V CDR1 and CDR2: SNHLY, FYNNEI. V was cut by 5 bases and J by 6 bases, with 7 bases left in between. CDR3 region: CASSMRAGELFF. The CDR3 DNA reads as TGTGCCAGCAGTATGAGGGCCGGGGAGCTGTTTTTT.

The V call is TRBV18, the J call TRBJ2-2, with D possibly TRBD2 on 5 matching bases. The CDR3 covers 16 residues. Germline CDR1 KGHSH, CDR2 LQKENI. V was trimmed by 2 bases and J by 7 bases, leaving 17 bases between them. In DNA, the CDR3 is TGTGCCAGCTCACCATCCGTCCCAGCCGGAGGCGGGGAGCTGTTTTTT. Its translation: CASSPSVPAGGGELFF.

This clone was detected only a few times. The chain joins TRBV6-1 to TRBJ1-1, with 7 bases that match TRBD1. The CDR3 sequence is 13 residues long. CDR1 is MNHNS and CDR2 is SASEGT in the germline V gene. The J segment lost 5 bases and the V segment lost 6 bases, leaving 6 bases of the junction unmatched. This CDR3 is CASRSDRVTEAFF. In DNA, the CDR3 is TGTGCCAGCAGGTCCGACAGGGTAACTGAAGCTTTCTTT.

Only one count was recorded for this clone. The chain is built from TRBV2 and TRBJ1-2; TRBD1 matches 8 bases. Germline assignment: CDR1 SNHLY and CDR2 FYNNEI. V lost 0 bases and J lost 8; bases outside the gene matches: 17. The CDR3 runs to 18 residues. DNA of the CDR3: TGTGCCAGCAGTGAAGCGCAGGTGGGGACAGGAAATTGGTACGGCTACACCTTC. This translates into CASSEAQVGTGNWYGYTF. Supplemented by reference TRBV2 and TRBJ1-2, the full variable domain reads EPEVTQTPSHQVTQMGQEVILRCVPISNHLYFYWYRQILGQKVEFLVSFYNNEISEKSEIFDDQFSVERPDGSNFTLKIRSTKLEDSAMYFCASSEAQVGTGNWYGYTFGSGTRLTVV.

The chain couples TRBV19 to TRBJ2-5, with D possibly matching TRBD1 (6 bases). Trimming stripped 8 bases from V and 0 bases from J, with 7 bases between. The length of the CDR3 is 12 residues. Germline values: CDR1 LNHDA, CDR2 SQIVND (reference sequence). The CDR3: CASGTYQETQYF. CDR3 DNA: TGTGCCAGTGGGACATACCAAGAGACCCAGTACTTC.

J is TRBJ2-4 and V is TRBV2, with TRBD2 matching 14 bases. This CDR3 contains 18 residues. V dropped 4 bases and J dropped 0; count of bases not matched to a gene: 5. Germline V gene sequence: CDR1 SNHLY, CDR2 FYNNEI. The CDR3 is CASSGLAGGTLAKNIQYF. In nucleotides, the CDR3 is TGTGCCAGCAGTGGACTAGCGGGGGGGACTTTAGCCAAAAACATTCAGTACTTC.

The V call is TRBV19, the J call TRBJ1-2; 12 nucleotides agree with TRBD1. Losses at the gene ends were 1 base for V and 4 bases for J; bases not matched to a gene: 4. CDR1 and CDR2 from the germline V gene are LNHDA and SQIVND (reference sequence). CDR3 length equals 16 residues. CDR3 amino acids: CASSIGGQGAGYGYTF. As DNA, the CDR3 is TGTGCCAGTAGTATAGGGGGACAGGGGGCTGGCTATGGCTACACCTTC.

There are a few counts of this clone. CDR3 in DNA: TGTGCCAGCAGGTCCGGGAGTAGAGATACGCAGTATTTT. It yields the protein CASRSGSRDTQYF. The rearrangement uses TRBV6-6 and TRBJ2-3, with D perhaps matching TRBD2 (6 bases). Trimming pared 6 bases from V and 5 bases from J, leaving 12 bases between. The CDR3 consists of 13 residues. Germline CDR1 MNHNY, CDR2 SVGAGI (reference sequence).

The chain couples TRBV6-5 to TRBJ1-1, with TRBD1 matching over 7 bases. V lost 8 bases and J lost 5; bases outside the gene matches: 11. This CDR3 has 14 residues. CDR1 is MNHEY and CDR2 is SVGAGI in the germline V gene. The CDR3 DNA follows: TGTGCCAGCCGGACAGGTCGAGAAGGAACTGAAGCTTTCTTT. Translation gives CASRTGREGTEAFF.

J is TRBJ1-5 and V is TRBV5-8, with unresolved D. Trimming stripped 3 bases from V and 10 bases from J, with 14 bases between. CDR3 size: 13 residues. CDR1 is SGHTS, CDR2 YDEGEE, per germline. The CDR3: CASSSAGRGPQHF. DNA of the CDR3: TGTGCCAGCAGCTCGGCGGGTCGCGGTCCCCAGCATTTT.

This clone appeared a single time. V usage is TRBV7-6 and J usage is TRBJ2-2; D unclear. V dropped 5 bases and J dropped 4 bases, with 5 bases sitting between them. The CDR3 length is 12 residues. Germline lookup yields CDR1 SGHVS and CDR2 FNYEAQ. In nucleotides, the CDR3 is TGTGCCAGCAGCCCAGGCACCGGGGAGCTGTTTTTT. This codes for CASSPGTGELFF.

The chain couples TRBV9 to TRBJ1-4, with 8 bases that match TRBD1. From germline, CDR1 is SGDLS and CDR2 YYNGEE. The CDR3 sequence is 16 residues long. With V trimmed by 3 bases and J by 11 bases, 15 bases remained unmatched. The CDR3 here is CASSATLQGDGGKLFF. Written as DNA, the CDR3 is TGTGCCAGCAGCGCTACCCTACAGGGGGATGGTGGGAAACTGTTTTTT.

The chain carries TRBV7-9 and TRBJ1-1, with D tentatively TRBD1 (6 bases). CDR1 is SEHNR and CDR2 is FQNEAQ in the germline V gene (reference sequence). The CDR3 totals 15 residues. Trimming took 7 bases from V and 4 from J, leaving 19 bases between them. CDR3 nucleotide sequence: TGTGCCAGCACCCGGGGGGCAGGGGCTTTCACTGAAGCTTTCTTT. This gives the protein CASTRGAGAFTEAFF.

The rearrangement links TRBV13 to TRBJ1-1, with 7 bases matching TRBD1. Germline V lookup: CDR1 PRHDT, CDR2 FYEKMQ (reference sequence). The CDR3 has 16 amino acids. V lost 6 bases and J lost 7; bases outside the gene matches: 17. The CDR3 DNA reads TGTGCCAGCAGTAGGGTTCAAGGGGGCGAGTTCCTTGAAGCTTTCTTT. It encodes CASSRVQGGEFLEAFF.

The chain has TRBV28 and TRBJ1-5; TRBD1 might be the D (6 bases). This CDR3 contains 12 residues. V was clipped by 5 bases and J by 7 bases, with 9 bases between them. Germline V gene lookup returns CDR1 MDHEN and CDR2 SYDVKM. In DNA, the CDR3 is TGTGCCAGCAGTCGGACAGTACAGCCCCAGCATTTT. As protein: CASSRTVQPQHF.

The chain uses TRBV10-3 and TRBJ1-4, with D unclear. V gave up 3 bases and J gave up 0 bases, with 5 bases separating them. Looked up from germline, CDR1 is ENHRY and CDR2 is SYGVKD. The CDR3 covers 14 residues. The CDR3 coding sequence is TGTGCCATCAGTGAATCTGCAACTAATGAAAAACTGTTTTTT. This gives the protein CAISESATNEKLFF.

The chain joins TRBV6-1 to TRBJ2-5; maybe TRBD1 (6 bases). The germline CDR1 and CDR2 sequences are MNHNS and SASEGT. CDR3 length: 15 amino acids. The V end lost 5 bases, the J end lost 2 bases, and 15 bases lay between the germline ends. CDR3 in amino acids: CASSIRDTLQETQYF. The CDR3 nucleotides are TGTGCCAGCAGTATCAGGGACACTCTACAAGAGACCCAGTACTTC.

The chain combines TRBV2 with TRBJ2-1; possibly TRBD2 for D (5 bases). Germline V gives CDR1 SNHLY, CDR2 FYNNEI. The CDR3 extends over 14 amino acids. V was clipped by 4 bases and J by 0 bases, with 7 bases between them. CDR3 DNA: TGTGCCAGCAGTGGAGGAGGCTCCTACAATGAGCAGTTCTTC. This gives the protein CASSGGGSYNEQFF. Full variable domain (outside the CDR3, taken from reference TRBV2 and TRBJ2-1): EPEVTQTPSHQVTQMGQEVILRCVPISNHLYFYWYRQILGQKVEFLVSFYNNEISEKSEIFDDQFSVERPDGSNFTLKIRSTKLEDSAMYFCASSGGGSYNEQFFGPGTRLTVL.

The chain has TRBV5-1 and TRBJ2-5, with no clear D. Deletions cut 6 bases from V and 4 bases from J, with 4 bases between. Per germline, CDR1 SGHRS and CDR2 YFSETQ. CDR3 length: 10 residues. CDR3 residues: CASTGETQYF. The CDR3 DNA reads TGCGCCAGCACAGGAGAGACCCAGTACTTC. Looking up the rest from reference TRBV5-1 and TRBJ2-5 gives the full variable domain: KAGVTQTPRYLIKTRGQQVTLSCSPISGHRSVSWYQQTPGQGLQFLFEYFSETQRNKGNFPGRFSGRQFSNSRSEMNVSTLELGDSALYLCASTGETQYFGPGTRLLVL.

The chain combines TRBV5-1 with TRBJ2-5; 8 bases are a match to TRBD1. CDR1 and CDR2 from the germline V gene are SGHRS and YFSETQ. The CDR3 is 14 amino acids. Germline trimming cut 4 bases from V and 4 bases from J; bases unmatched to any gene: 6. In DNA form, the CDR3 reads TGCGCCAGCAGCCCCGGACAGGGAGCAGAGACCCAGTACTTC. It yields the protein CASSPGQGAETQYF.

The chain couples TRBV7-2 to TRBJ1-1; 7 nucleotides match TRBD1. The CDR3 runs to 13 residues. V shed 0 bases, J shed 11 bases, and the junction held 6 bases outside the gene matches. Germline values: CDR1 SGHTA, CDR2 FQGNSA. The CDR3 coding sequence is TGTGCCAGCAGCTTAGCATACGACAGGGTCGCTTTCTTT. This translates into CASSLAYDRVAFF.

This chain joins TRBV6-6 and TRBJ2-1; 8 positions agree with TRBD1. This CDR3 has 16 amino acids. Trimming cost V 6 bases and J 1 base; bases outside gene matches: 8. Germline values: CDR1 MNHNY, CDR2 SVGAGI (reference sequence). Written as DNA, the CDR3 is TGTGCCAGCAGGTCCACCGACAGGGGATCCTACAATGAGCAGTTCTTC. Amino acids: CASRSTDRGSYNEQFF.

The chain links TRBV5-1 to TRBJ1-2; no clear D. Germline loops: CDR1 SGHRS, CDR2 YFSETQ. CDR3 size: 13 residues. Trimming removed 4 bases at V and 7 bases at J, with 14 bases between. In DNA, the CDR3 is TGCGCCAGCAGCGGGGAGAATCACAGTGGCTACACCTTC. The encoded protein is CASSGENHSGYTF.

The chain couples TRBV7-8 to TRBJ2-7, with 12 positions matching TRBD2. The J segment lost 7 bases and the V segment lost 5 bases, leaving 6 bases of the junction unmatched. This CDR3 is built from 14 residues. Germline lookup yields CDR1 SGHVS and CDR2 FQNEAQ. DNA of the CDR3: TGTGCCAGCAGCAGTACTAGCGGGGGGTTAGAGCAGTACTTC. This gives the protein CASSSTSGGLEQYF.